One and the same sample provided the 13 T cell receptor beta chains below, sequenced in a study of Graves' ophthalmopathy and Graves' hyperthyroidism. Amplification from RNA transcripts yielded the TCR beta CDR3 regions. A first-round RT-PCR used HTBI primers, followed by a second-round multiplex PCR. One entry per CDR3 protein results from TCRdb running MiXCR on the multiplex PCR reads. The sample includes some 350,000 distinct CDR3 sequences, 17% of them seen just once. Sequencing used peripheral blood. The receptors were gathered from an adult woman with stable Graves' hyperthyroidism.

This clonotype has a handful of counts. CDR3 sequence reads: CASSQKLSGSYEQYF. The CDR3 bases are TGTGCCAGCAGCCAGAAACTTAGCGGGAGCTACGAGCAGTACTTC. The chain links TRBV6-1 to TRBJ2-7; 9 bases are a match to TRBD2. Germline lookup yields CDR1 MNHNS and CDR2 SASEGT. V was pared by 6 bases and J by 3 bases, with 9 bases of the junction left unmatched. The CDR3 covers 15 residues.

This clonotype was seen only a few times. The chain uses TRBV4-1 and TRBJ2-7; 9 bases fit TRBD1. Germline values: CDR1 MGHRA, CDR2 YSYEKL. The CDR3 has 15 amino acids. With 3 bases clipped from V and 2 bases from J, the junction kept 5 bases outside the gene matches. The CDR3 spells CASSHGTGQTYEQYF. The DNA of the CDR3 is TGCGCCAGCAGCCACGGGACAGGGCAAACCTACGAGCAGTACTTC.

This clonotype has at least ten counts. This chain joins TRBV6-1 and TRBJ2-7; D gene ambiguous. V dropped 1 base and J dropped 3 bases, with 10 bases sitting between them. Germline V gene data show CDR1 as MNHNS and CDR2 as SASEGT. The CDR3 contains 14 residues. This CDR3 is CASSEVLSGYEQYF. The CDR3 DNA is TGTGCCAGCAGTGAAGTCTTGTCGGGCTACGAGCAGTACTTC.

The chain combines TRBV11-1 with TRBJ2-2; 11 bases line up with TRBD2. Germline V gene sequence: CDR1 SGHAT, CDR2 FQDESV (reference sequence). CDR3 length equals 15 residues. The junction had 0 bases not matched to a gene; V was cut back by 3 bases and J by 3 bases. This chain's CDR3 is CASSFSGGDTGELFF. The CDR3 nucleotides read TGTGCCAGCAGCTTTAGCGGGGGGGACACCGGGGAGCTGTTTTTT.

At least ten counts were recorded for this clonotype. The chain has TRBV4-3 and TRBJ2-7; 11 bases are shared with TRBD1. The V gene end was trimmed by 4 bases and the J gene end by 5 bases; junction bases not matched to a gene: 10. The CDR3 is made up of 16 amino acids. Germline CDR1 is LGHNA and CDR2 is YSLEER. The chain's CDR3 is CASSRPGQGVEHEQYF. DNA of the CDR3: TGCGCCAGCAGCCGACCGGGACAGGGGGTAGAGCACGAGCAGTACTTC.

This clonotype was seen once. The J gene is TRBJ2-7, the V gene TRBV25-1; D not certain. Germline assignment: CDR1 MGHDK and CDR2 SYGVNS. The CDR3 loop spans 13 amino acids. Trimming took 10 bases from V and 0 from J, leaving 13 bases between them. CDR3 sequence: CATDTEDSYEQYF. The CDR3 DNA is TGTGCCACCGACACGGAAGACTCCTACGAGCAGTACTTC.

This clonotype was detected ten times or more. The chain links TRBV7-9 to TRBJ2-5; a possible D gene is TRBD2 (7 bases). The V gene lost 2 bases and the J gene lost 5 bases, with 12 bases spanning the gap. The CDR3 runs 14 residues. Germline loops: CDR1 SEHNR, CDR2 FQNEAQ (reference sequence). CDR3 nucleotide sequence: TGTGCCAGCAGCTTAACGGGGGGCAAGGAGACCCAGTACTTC. Translated, it gives CASSLTGGKETQYF.

In this sample, this clonotype turned up once. Germline is not matched at one junction end, which may reflect a read error. The chain uses TRBV7-4 and TRBJ2-5, with D hard to call. CDR1 is SGHVT, CDR2 SQSDAQ, per germline. There are 14 residues in the CDR3. The CDR3 region is CACSSGTPQETQYF. The CDR3 DNA reads TGTGCCTGCAGCTCTGGCACCCCTCAAGAGACCCAGTACTTC.

This clonotype was recorded once. The DNA for the CDR3 is TGTGCCACCAGCACCAGGGAAACAAGAGATACCCAGTACTTC. This gives the protein CATSTRETRDTQYF. V gene TRBV15 combines with J gene TRBJ2-5; D perhaps matches TRBD1 (5 bases). The CDR3 is 14 residues long. Germline V gene lookup returns CDR1 LNHNV and CDR2 YYDKDF (reference sequence). Trimming took 4 bases from V and 8 from J, leaving 17 bases between them.

This clonotype was picked up many times. The chain is built from TRBV6-2 or TRBV6-3 and TRBJ2-7; 9 nucleotides match TRBD2. V was clipped by 6 bases and J by 2 bases; unmatched bases: 11. The CDR3 length is 16 residues. Germline lookup yields CDR1 MNHEY and CDR2 SVGEGT. The CDR3 nucleotides read TGTGCCAGCAGAACCCACCGAGCGGGGGGTACCTACGAGCAGTACTTC. Protein product: CASRTHRAGGTYEQYF.

This clonotype appeared many times. The chain employs TRBV10-1 and TRBJ2-3; D gene ambiguous. This CDR3 is 14 amino acids long. V lost 6 bases, J lost 1 base, and 11 bases lay in between. Germline lookup yields CDR1 WNHNN and CDR2 SYGVQD (reference sequence). CDR3 DNA: TGCGCCAGCAGGTCGGGTACAGGCACAGATACGCAGTATTTT. Its protein product is CASRSGTGTDTQYF.

This clonotype was seen many times. This chain links TRBV27 with TRBJ1-1; 7 bases agree with TRBD1. The CDR3 extends over 15 amino acids. The trim removed 0 bases at V and 0 bases at J, leaving 1 base unmatched. Germline V lookup: CDR1 MNHEY, CDR2 SMNVEV (reference sequence). The CDR3 DNA follows: TGTGCCAGCAGTTTATCGGGACAGTTGAACACTGAAGCTTTCTTT. Its protein product is CASSLSGQLNTEAFF.

This clonotype was observed at least ten times. The chain combines TRBV10-3 with TRBJ2-5; 8 bases map to TRBD1. From germline, CDR1 is ENHRY and CDR2 SYGVKD. V was clipped by 6 bases and J by 5 bases; unmatched bases: 11. The CDR3 is 15 amino acids. Here the CDR3 reads CAISAQGVWQETQYF. For the CDR3, the DNA is TGTGCCATCAGCGCACAGGGGGTTTGGCAGGAGACCCAGTACTTC.